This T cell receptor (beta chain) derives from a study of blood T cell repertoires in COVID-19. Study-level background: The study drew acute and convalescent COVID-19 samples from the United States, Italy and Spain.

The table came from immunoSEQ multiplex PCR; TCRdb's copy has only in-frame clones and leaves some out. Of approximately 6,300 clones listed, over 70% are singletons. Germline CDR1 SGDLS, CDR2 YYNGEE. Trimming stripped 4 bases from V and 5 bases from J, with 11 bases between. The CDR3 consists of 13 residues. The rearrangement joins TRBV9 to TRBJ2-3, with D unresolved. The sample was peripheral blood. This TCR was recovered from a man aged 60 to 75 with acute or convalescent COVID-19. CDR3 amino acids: CASSPGSKDTQYF. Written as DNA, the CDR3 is TGTGCCAGCAGCCCCGGGTCGAAAGATACGCAGTATTTT. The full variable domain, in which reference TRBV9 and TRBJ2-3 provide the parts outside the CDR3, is DSGVTQTPKHLITATGQRVTLRCSPRSGDLSVYWYQQSLDQGLQFLIQYYNGEERAKGNILERFSAQQFPDLHSELNLSSLELGDSALYFCASSPGSKDTQYFGPGTRLTVL.